This T cell receptor beta chain was recovered during a study of blood T cell repertoires in COVID-19. Study as a whole: Samples representing acute and convalescent COVID-19 were sourced from the United States, Italy and Spain.

V gave up 4 bases and J gave up 1 base, with 7 bases separating them. Germline lookup yields CDR1 ENHRY and CDR2 SYGVKD. This CDR3 comprises 13 residues. Original analysis: Cell counts per sample came from amplifying reference gene primers. The method was immunoSEQ multiplex PCR; TCRdb's version includes in-frame clones alone and lacks a portion of them. That table supplies the V and J calls and clone size; D and trimming were determined from the DNA. The sample lists about 160,000 clones; roughly 84% were seen once. The sequence was obtained from an older man with COVID-19, enrolled during active disease. This chain connects TRBV10-3 to TRBJ2-5; no firm D call. The sequencing input was peripheral blood. The CDR3 region has the DNA TGTGCCATCAGTGGATGGCTCCAAGAGACCCAGTACTTC. Its protein product is CAISGWLQETQYF.